One and the same sample provided the 17 T cell receptor beta chains below, sequenced in a study of spatial heterogeneity in lung cancer. TCRdb analysed the 5' RACE reads with MiXCR anew, one entry per CDR3 protein. The table includes over 35,000 distinct CDR3 sequences, roughly a tenth detected once. Indicated time point: blood at routine non-recurrence follow-up after resection. The sample in question was PBMCs, obtained at follow-up. These receptors were collected from a female donor with early-stage non-small cell lung cancer.

J is TRBJ2-3 and V is TRBV5-1; the match to TRBD1 covers 7 bases. This CDR3 has 14 residues. Germline CDR1 SGHRS, CDR2 YFSETQ. V dropped 4 bases and J dropped 1; count of bases not matched to a gene: 3. CDR3 sequence reads: CASSDTGGTDTQYF. The CDR3 DNA sequence: TGCGCCAGCAGCGATACAGGGGGCACAGATACGCAGTATTTT. The whole variable domain, remainder taken from reference TRBV5-1 and TRBJ2-3, is KAGVTQTPRYLIKTRGQQVTLSCSPISGHRSVSWYQQTPGQGLQFLFEYFSETQRNKGNFPGRFSGRQFSNSRSEMNVSTLELGDSALYLCASSDTGGTDTQYFGPGTRLTVL.

The chain links TRBV5-1 to TRBJ1-2, with unresolved D. CDR1 SGHRS and CDR2 YFSETQ come from the germline V gene. The germline V and J ends were trimmed by 0 bases and 2 bases, with 8 bases remaining between them. The length of the CDR3 is 14 residues. The DNA of the CDR3 is TGCGCCAGCAGCTTGGTGACGGACAACTATGGCTACACCTTC. Translation: CASSLVTDNYGYTF.

This clonotype was seen repeatedly, ten times or more. V gene TRBV7-6 combines with J gene TRBJ1-1; weak D call: TRBD1 (5 bases). Looked up from germline, CDR1 is SGHVS and CDR2 is FNYEAQ. The ends were cut back, 5 bases at V and 1 base at J, with 8 bases in the middle. The CDR3 has 13 amino acids. CDR3 in DNA: TGTGCCAGCAGCCAGACAGCGAACACTGAAGCTTTCTTT. Its translation is CASSQTANTEAFF. Full variable domain (outside the CDR3, taken from reference TRBV7-6 and TRBJ1-1): GAGVSQSPRYKVTKRGQDVALRCDPISGHVSLYWYRQALGQGPEFLTYFNYEAQQDKSGLPNDRFSAERPEGSISTLTIQRTEQRDSAMYRCASSQTANTEAFFGQGTRLTVV.

The genes are TRBV30 and TRBJ1-1; TRBD1 is a possible D gene (6 bases). The V and J ends lost 2 bases and 4 bases respectively, with 11 bases between them. The CDR3 is made up of 13 amino acids. Germline loops: CDR1 GTSNPN, CDR2 SVGIG (reference sequence). Here the CDR3 reads CAWSSQGLTEAFF. CDR3 coding DNA: TGTGCCTGGAGTTCACAGGGTCTCACTGAAGCTTTCTTT.

This sequence joins TRBV5-6 and TRBJ1-2, with unresolved D. Trimming shortened V by 3 bases and J by 4 bases, and 4 bases separated the two germline ends. The germline V gene has CDR1 SGHDT and CDR2 YYEEEE. The CDR3 is made up of 11 amino acids. The CDR3 region is CASSSRYGYTF. The CDR3 nucleotides are TGTGCCAGCAGCTCTCGCTATGGCTACACCTTC.

This clonotype has only a few counts. The rearrangement links TRBV6-2 or TRBV6-3 to TRBJ1-5; D unclear. The CDR3 extends over 13 amino acids. V lost 0 bases and J 4 bases, leaving 4 bases between the germline ends. Germline assignment: CDR1 MNHEY and CDR2 SVGEGT. CDR3 in amino acids: CASSYSDNQPQHF. The CDR3 bases are TGTGCCAGCAGTTACTCTGATAATCAGCCCCAGCATTTT.

This clonotype was counted between two and nine times. The V and J genes are TRBV5-4 and TRBJ2-7; 11 bases agree with TRBD1. Trimming removed 4 bases from V and 3 bases from J; junction bases left unmatched: 6. Germline CDR1 reads SGHNT; CDR2 reads YYREEE (reference sequence). The CDR3 covers 15 residues. The CDR3 loop is CASSRGGQGDYEQYF. CDR3 in DNA: TGTGCCAGCAGCAGAGGGGGACAGGGGGACTACGAGCAGTACTTC.

The chain joins TRBV5-1 to TRBJ2-5; D gene ambiguous. This CDR3 has 15 amino acids. Germline CDR1 SGHRS, CDR2 YFSETQ. Trimming removed 0 bases at V and 5 bases at J, with 14 bases between. CDR3 region: CASSLASPYGETQYF. Here the CDR3 DNA reads TGCGCCAGCAGCTTGGCCAGTCCTTATGGGGAGACCCAGTACTTC.

By sample share, this clonotype is medium-sized. J is TRBJ1-4 and V is TRBV12-3 or TRBV12-4; TRBD1 matches 9 bases. The CDR3 consists of 14 residues. V was clipped by 5 bases and J by 10 bases; unmatched bases: 8. The CDR3 protein is CASSQGDRERKLFF. The CDR3 nucleotides are TGTGCCAGCAGTCAGGGGGACAGGGAAAGAAAACTGTTTTTT.

The J gene is TRBJ2-3, the V gene TRBV7-8, with TRBD2 matching 13 bases. Germline trimming cut 5 bases from V and 0 bases from J; bases unmatched to any gene: 11. The CDR3 extends over 19 amino acids. Germline V lookup: CDR1 SGHVS, CDR2 FQNEAQ. Here the CDR3 reads CASSTTSGGFLLSTDTQYF. CDR3 in DNA: TGTGCCAGCAGCACGACTAGCGGGGGGTTTCTCCTGAGCACAGATACGCAGTATTTT.

This clonotype has at least ten counts. V usage is TRBV7-8 and J usage is TRBJ1-1; no firm D call. The CDR3 is made up of 11 amino acids. Germline values: CDR1 SGHVS, CDR2 FQNEAQ. V lost 5 bases and J 12 bases, leaving 13 bases between the germline ends. This CDR3 is CASSVSATSFF. The CDR3 DNA reads as TGTGCCAGCAGCGTATCAGCGACCTCTTTCTTT. Full variable domain (missing parts from reference TRBV7-8 and TRBJ1-1): GAGVSQSPRYKVAKRGQDVALRCDPISGHVSLFWYQQALGQGPEFLTYFQNEAQLDKSGLPSDRFFAERPEGSVSTLKIQRTQQEDSAVYLCASSVSATSFFGQGTRLTVV.

The table lists this clonotype with many counts. The chain uses TRBV28 and TRBJ2-7; 8 bases map to TRBD2. This CDR3 has 12 residues. In germline, CDR1 is MDHEN, CDR2 SYDVKM. The junction had 5 bases not matched to a gene; V was cut back by 9 bases and J by 4 bases. The CDR3 DNA is TGTGCCAGTTCGGGGGGGAGGTACGAGCAGTACTTC. Translation gives CASSGGRYEQYF.

This clonotype was found many times. The chain couples TRBV12-3 or TRBV12-4 to TRBJ1-1; 10 bases match TRBD1. V trimming: 6 bases; J trimming: 5 bases; junction bases outside the gene matches: 3. The CDR3 is made up of 13 amino acids. CDR3 loop: CASRGQGLTEAFF. The DNA of the CDR3 is TGTGCCAGCAGGGGACAGGGGTTGACTGAAGCTTTCTTT.

The J gene is TRBJ1-1, the V gene TRBV7-8, with no clear D. CDR1 is SGHVS, CDR2 FQNEAQ, per germline. Trimming left V 1 base short and J 0 bases short, with 9 bases between. This CDR3 is built from 15 residues. The CDR3 sequence is CASSLGLQLNTEAFF. The CDR3 DNA reads TGTGCCAGCAGCTTAGGTCTACAGCTGAACACTGAAGCTTTCTTT.

This clonotype was observed a handful of times. J is TRBJ1-2 and V is TRBV7-3; the D is unclear. With 0 bases removed from V and 7 bases from J, the gap between germline ends came to 9 bases. Per the germline V gene, CDR1 is SGHTA and CDR2 is FQGTGA. The CDR3 consists of 13 residues. The CDR3 is CASSLTGGSGYTF. CDR3 DNA sequence: TGTGCCAGCAGCTTAACGGGCGGGAGTGGCTACACCTTC.

This clonotype came up a few times. The genes are TRBV28 and TRBJ1-2; the D is unclear. CDR1 and CDR2 (germline): MDHEN, SYDVKM. Between the trimmed V and J ends, which lost 6 bases and 2 bases, there was a span of 10 bases. CDR3 length: 13 residues. The CDR3 coding sequence is TGTGCCAGCAGGGACCGGGCCAACTATGGCTACACCTTC. Its translation: CASRDRANYGYTF.

This clonotype was picked up many times. This rearrangement joins TRBV7-9 to TRBJ2-5; a possible D gene is TRBD1 (6 bases). The CDR3 spans 15 residues. The V gene's germline CDR1 is SEHNR and CDR2 FQNEAQ (reference sequence). V lost 5 bases, J lost 1 base, and 14 bases lay in between. The CDR3 is CASSIWTASQETQYF. As DNA, the CDR3 is TGTGCCAGCAGCATTTGGACAGCGTCCCAAGAGACCCAGTACTTC.